The 11 T cell receptor beta chains below all came from one sample that was sequenced in a study of blood T cell repertoires in COVID-19. This table comes from immunoSEQ multiplex PCR, and its TCRdb copy is limited to in-frame clones, with some not included. The data show 350,000 to 400,000 clones, 88% seen once. Input material: PBMCs or T cells enriched from blood (not recorded which). All receptors come from a woman in her 30s with acute COVID-19.

The genes are TRBV19 and TRBJ1-1, with TRBD1 matching over 10 bases. V trimming: 4 bases; J trimming: 2 bases; junction bases outside the gene matches: 10. CDR1 is LNHDA and CDR2 is SQIVND in the germline V gene (reference sequence). CDR3 length equals 17 residues. The CDR3 protein is CASSTPGTGVLNTEAFF. In DNA form, the CDR3 reads TGTGCCAGTAGTACTCCCGGGACAGGGGTTCTAAACACTGAAGCTTTCTTT.

The chain recombines TRBV27 with TRBJ1-6; 7 positions match TRBD1. V was pared by 3 bases and J by 8 bases, with 7 bases of the junction left unmatched. Germline lookup yields CDR1 MNHEY and CDR2 SMNVEV (reference sequence). The CDR3 extends over 15 amino acids. The CDR3 loop is CASSLGTALDSPLHF. CDR3 coding DNA: TGTGCCAGCAGTTTGGGGACAGCTCTGGATTCACCCCTCCACTTT.

The V and J genes are TRBV4-1 and TRBJ1-2; D ambiguous. V dropped 1 base and J dropped 4 bases, with 16 bases sitting between them. The CDR3 has 16 residues. Germline CDR1 MGHRA, CDR2 YSYEKL. The DNA of the CDR3 is TGCGCCAGCAGCCAAGCAATAGGAGGGTTAACCTATGGCTACACCTTC. Its translation: CASSQAIGGLTYGYTF.

The V call is TRBV6-6, the J call TRBJ1-2; D remains unclear. CDR3 length equals 15 residues. In germline, CDR1 is MNHNY, CDR2 SVGAGI (reference sequence). Trimming removed 3 bases from V and 6 bases from J, with 17 bases in between. The CDR3 DNA reads as TGTGCCAGCAGTTATTTAAAGGAAGGGAGTGATGGCTACACCTTC. Translating gives CASSYLKEGSDGYTF.

This chain joins TRBV4-1 and TRBJ1-2, with D possibly matching TRBD1 (5 bases). V was cut by 2 bases and J by 1 base, with 17 bases left in between. The CDR3 totals 17 residues. From germline, CDR1 is MGHRA and CDR2 YSYEKL. CDR3 nucleotides: TGCGCCAGCAGCCAAAAAGGGGAGGGTTTCTATAACTATGGCTACACCTTC. Translating gives CASSQKGEGFYNYGYTF.

This rearrangement joins TRBV24-1 to TRBJ1-2; tentatively, D is TRBD1 (5 bases). Deletions cut 1 base from V and 7 bases from J, with 18 bases between. Germline lookup yields CDR1 KGHDR and CDR2 SFDVKD. This CDR3 is built from 16 residues. CDR3 residues: CATSDFRAGSVGGYTF. CDR3 coding DNA: TGTGCCACCAGTGATTTTCGGGCAGGGTCTGTGGGTGGCTACACCTTC.

This clone was detected only once. V usage is TRBV20-1 and J usage is TRBJ2-7, with D possibly being TRBD2 (7 bases). Germline assignment: CDR1 DFQATT and CDR2 SNEGSKA (reference sequence). V gave up 3 bases and J gave up 5 bases, with 17 bases separating them. The CDR3 runs to 14 residues. This CDR3 reads CSASLRGGVDEQYF. The DNA for the CDR3 is TGCAGTGCTAGTTTGAGGGGGGGCGTAGACGAGCAGTACTTC.

This sequence joins TRBV6-5 and TRBJ1-2; TRBD1 aligns across 10 bases. V lost 2 bases and J lost 1; bases outside the gene matches: 1. Looked up from germline, CDR1 is MNHEY and CDR2 is SVGAGI. The CDR3 extends over 15 amino acids. The CDR3 reads CASSYGTGDNYGYTF. The CDR3 DNA follows: TGTGCCAGCAGTTACGGGACAGGGGATAACTATGGCTACACCTTC.

This clone occurred once. CDR3 nucleotides: TGTGCCAGCAGCCAAGCCCCTCCCCCAGATACGCAGTATTTT. It is translated as CASSQAPPPDTQYF. The chain uses TRBV4-2 and TRBJ2-3; no firm D call. Trimming took off 1 base at V and 4 bases at J, with 9 bases between the two ends. The CDR3 runs 14 residues. Germline V gene lookup returns CDR1 LGHNA and CDR2 YNFKEQ.

The chain uses TRBV6-5 and TRBJ2-7; 8 nucleotides agree with TRBD1. The CDR3 consists of 13 residues. After removal of 10 bases from V and 0 bases from J, the junction contained 5 bases not matched to a gene. CDR1 MNHEY and CDR2 SVGAGI come from the germline V gene. The CDR3 is CATRQGSSYEQYF. CDR3 coding DNA: TGTGCCACCCGACAGGGGAGCTCCTACGAGCAGTACTTC.

The chain recombines TRBV25-1 with TRBJ1-1; D gene uncertain. V lost 7 bases to trimming and J lost 1 base, with 13 bases between them. The CDR3 sequence is 14 residues long. CDR1 and CDR2 from the germline V gene are MGHDK and SYGVNS. The CDR3, as DNA: TGTGCCAGCAAAGGACGGGGAGGGAACACTGAAGCTTTCTTT. Translated: CASKGRGGNTEAFF.